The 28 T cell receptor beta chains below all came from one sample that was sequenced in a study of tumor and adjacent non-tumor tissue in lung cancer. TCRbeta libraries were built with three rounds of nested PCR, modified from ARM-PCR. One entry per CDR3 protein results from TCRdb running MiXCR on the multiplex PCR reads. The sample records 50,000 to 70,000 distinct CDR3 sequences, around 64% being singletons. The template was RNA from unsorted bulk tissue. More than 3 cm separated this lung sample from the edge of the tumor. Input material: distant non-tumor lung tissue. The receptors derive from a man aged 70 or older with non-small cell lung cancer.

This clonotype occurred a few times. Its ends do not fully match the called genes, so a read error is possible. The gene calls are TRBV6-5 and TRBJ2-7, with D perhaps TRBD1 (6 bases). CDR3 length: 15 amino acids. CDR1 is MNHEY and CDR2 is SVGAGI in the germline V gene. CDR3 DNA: TGTGCCAGTAGTTACTCCTCGGACAGAGGGAGTAAGCAGTACTTC. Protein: CASSYSSDRGSKQYF.

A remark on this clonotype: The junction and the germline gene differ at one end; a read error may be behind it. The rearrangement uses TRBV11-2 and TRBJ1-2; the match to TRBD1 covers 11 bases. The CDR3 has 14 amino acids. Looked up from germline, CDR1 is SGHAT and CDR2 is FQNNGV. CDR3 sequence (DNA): TGTACCCGCAGCACCGGACAGGGGGCGTGGGGCTGCACCTTC. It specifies CTRSTGQGAWGCTF. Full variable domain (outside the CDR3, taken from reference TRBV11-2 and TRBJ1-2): EAGVAQSPRYKIIEKRQSVAFWCNPISGHATLYWYQQILGQGPKLLIQFQNNGVVDDSQLPKDRFSAERLKGVDSTLKIQPAKLEDSAVYLCTRSTGQGAWGCTFGSGTRLTVV.

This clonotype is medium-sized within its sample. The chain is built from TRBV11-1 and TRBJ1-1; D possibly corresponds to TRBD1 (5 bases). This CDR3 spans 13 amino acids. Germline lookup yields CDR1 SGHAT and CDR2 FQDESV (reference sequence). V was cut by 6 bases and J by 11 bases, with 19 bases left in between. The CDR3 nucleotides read TGTGCCAGCAGTCTGTCGGGGCCCCGGGAGGCTTTCTTT. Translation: CASSLSGPREAFF.

CDR3 DNA sequence: TGTGCCAGTAGTTTCGGGTACAATGAGCAGTTCTTC. As protein: CASSFGYNEQFF. This chain uses TRBV19 with TRBJ2-1; D unclear. Trimming took 5 bases from V and 4 from J, leaving 6 bases between them. The V gene's germline CDR1 is LNHDA and CDR2 SQIVND (reference sequence). This CDR3 is 12 amino acids long.

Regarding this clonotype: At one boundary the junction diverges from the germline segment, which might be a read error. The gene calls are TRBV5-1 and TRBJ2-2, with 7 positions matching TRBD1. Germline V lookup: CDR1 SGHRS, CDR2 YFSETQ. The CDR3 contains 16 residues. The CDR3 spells CASRPTRTGPAGKLFF. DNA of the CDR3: TGCGCCAGCAGACCCACCCGGACAGGCCCAGCCGGGAAGCTGTTTTTT.

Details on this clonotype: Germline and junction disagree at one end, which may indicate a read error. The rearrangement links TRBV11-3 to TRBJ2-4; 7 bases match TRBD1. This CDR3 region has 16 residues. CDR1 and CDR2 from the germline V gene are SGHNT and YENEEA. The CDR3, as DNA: TGTGCCAGTAGCTTGAACAGGGGTAATTCCAGAAATATTCAGTACTTC. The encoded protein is CASSLNRGNSRNIQYF.

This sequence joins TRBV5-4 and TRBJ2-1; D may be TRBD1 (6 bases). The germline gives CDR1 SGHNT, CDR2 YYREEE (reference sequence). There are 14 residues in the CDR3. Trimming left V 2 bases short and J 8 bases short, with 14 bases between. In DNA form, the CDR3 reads TGTGCCAGCAGCTTTGACAGGCCCTTGGATGAGCAGTTCTTC. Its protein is CASSFDRPLDEQFF. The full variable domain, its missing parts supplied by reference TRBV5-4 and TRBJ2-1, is ETGVTQSPTHLIKTRGQQVTLRCSSQSGHNTVSWYQQALGQGPQFIFQYYREEENGRGNFPPRFSGLQFPNYSSELNVNALELDDSALYLCASSFDRPLDEQFFGPGTRLTVL.

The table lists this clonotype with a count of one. The CDR3 loop is CASSSLRDYEQYF. The CDR3 DNA sequence: TGTGCCAGCAGCTCCCTAAGAGATTACGAGCAGTACTTC. This sequence joins TRBV11-1 and TRBJ2-7; D unclear. CDR1 SGHAT and CDR2 FQDESV come from the germline V gene (reference sequence). With 4 bases removed from V and 4 bases from J, the gap between germline ends came to 11 bases. CDR3 length equals 13 residues.

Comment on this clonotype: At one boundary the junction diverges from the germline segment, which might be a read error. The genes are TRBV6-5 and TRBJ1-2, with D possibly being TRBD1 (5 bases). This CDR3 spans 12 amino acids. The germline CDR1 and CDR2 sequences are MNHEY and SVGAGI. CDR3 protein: CTSSYNRISYTF. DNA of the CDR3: TGTACCAGCAGTTACAACAGGATTAGCTACACCTTC.

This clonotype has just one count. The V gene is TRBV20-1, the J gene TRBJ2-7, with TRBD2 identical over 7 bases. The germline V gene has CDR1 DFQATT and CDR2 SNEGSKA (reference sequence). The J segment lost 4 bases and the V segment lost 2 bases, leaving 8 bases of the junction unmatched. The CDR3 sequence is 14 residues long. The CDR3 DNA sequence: TGCAGTGCTAGAAGAGCCGGACTAGATTACGAGCAGTACTTC. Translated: CSARRAGLDYEQYF.

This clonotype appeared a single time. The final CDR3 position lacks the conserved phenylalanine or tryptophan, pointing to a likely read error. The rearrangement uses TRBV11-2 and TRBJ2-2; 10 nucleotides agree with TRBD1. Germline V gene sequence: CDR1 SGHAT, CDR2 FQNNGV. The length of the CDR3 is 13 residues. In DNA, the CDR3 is TGTGCCAGCGGGGGACAGGGGACCGGGGGGCTGTTTTTA. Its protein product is CASGGQGTGGLFL.

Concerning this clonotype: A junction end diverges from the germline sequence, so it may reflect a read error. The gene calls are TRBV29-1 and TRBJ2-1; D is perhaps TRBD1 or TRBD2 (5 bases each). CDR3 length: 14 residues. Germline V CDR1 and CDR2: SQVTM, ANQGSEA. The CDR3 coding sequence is TGCAGCGTTGGGGACCGGAACAAGGGCAATGAGCAGGTCTTC. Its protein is CSVGDRNKGNEQVF.

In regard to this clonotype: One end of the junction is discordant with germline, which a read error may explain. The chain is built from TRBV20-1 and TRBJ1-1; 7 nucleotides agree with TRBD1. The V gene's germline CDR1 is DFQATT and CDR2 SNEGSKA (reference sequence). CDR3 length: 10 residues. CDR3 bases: TGCAGTGCTTCAGACAGGGAAGCTTCCTTT. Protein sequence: CSASDREASF.

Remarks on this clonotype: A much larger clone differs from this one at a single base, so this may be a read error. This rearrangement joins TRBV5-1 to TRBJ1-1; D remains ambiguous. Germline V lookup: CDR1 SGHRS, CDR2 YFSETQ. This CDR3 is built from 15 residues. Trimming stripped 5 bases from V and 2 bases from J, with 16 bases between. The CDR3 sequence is CASRTARSTNTEAFF. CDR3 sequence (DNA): TGCGCCAGCAGAACCGCACGTTCCACTAACACTGAAGCTTTCTTT.

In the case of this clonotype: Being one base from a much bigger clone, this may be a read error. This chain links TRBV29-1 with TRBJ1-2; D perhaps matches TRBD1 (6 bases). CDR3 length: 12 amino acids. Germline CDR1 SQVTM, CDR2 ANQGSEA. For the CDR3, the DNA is TGCAGCGTCGACAGGTTAAACTATGGCCACACCTTC. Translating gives CSVDRLNYGHTF.

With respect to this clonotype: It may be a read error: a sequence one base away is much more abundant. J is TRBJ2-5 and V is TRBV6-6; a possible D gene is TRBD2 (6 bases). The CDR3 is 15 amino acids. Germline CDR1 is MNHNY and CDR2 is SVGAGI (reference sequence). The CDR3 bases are TGTGCCAGCAGTTCTCCGGGACTGGGGGTTAAAACCCATTACTTC. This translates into CASSSPGLGVKTHYF.

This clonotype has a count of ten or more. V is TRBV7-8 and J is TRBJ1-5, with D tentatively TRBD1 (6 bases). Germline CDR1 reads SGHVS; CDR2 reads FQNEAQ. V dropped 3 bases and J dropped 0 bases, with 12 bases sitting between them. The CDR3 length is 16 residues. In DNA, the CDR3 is TGTGCCAGCAGCTTTCGGACAGATAATAGCAATCAGCCCCAGCATTTT. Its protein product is CASSFRTDNSNQPQHF.

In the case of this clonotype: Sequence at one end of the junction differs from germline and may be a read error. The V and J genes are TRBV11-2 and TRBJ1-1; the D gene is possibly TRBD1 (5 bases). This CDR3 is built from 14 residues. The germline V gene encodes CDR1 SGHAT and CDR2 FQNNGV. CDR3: CPSSSRAGNTGAFF. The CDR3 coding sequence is TGTCCCAGCAGCTCCAGGGCGGGGAACACTGGAGCTTTCTTT.

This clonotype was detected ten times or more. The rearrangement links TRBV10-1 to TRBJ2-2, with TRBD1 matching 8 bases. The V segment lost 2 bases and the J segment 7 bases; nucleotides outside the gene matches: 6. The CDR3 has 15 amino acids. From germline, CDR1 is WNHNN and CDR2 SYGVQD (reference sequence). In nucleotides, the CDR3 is TGCGCCAGCAGTGAGGGCAGGGGGCGAGGCGGGGAGCTGTTTTTT. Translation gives CASSEGRGRGGELFF.

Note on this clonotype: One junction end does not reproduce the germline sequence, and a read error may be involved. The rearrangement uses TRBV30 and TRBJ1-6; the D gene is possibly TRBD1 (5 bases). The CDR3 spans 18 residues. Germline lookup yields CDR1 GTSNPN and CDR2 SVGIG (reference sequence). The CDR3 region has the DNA TGTGCCTCAGTGGAGGGGCGAGGGAGCGGAGGCTCGGATTCACTCCTCCACTTT. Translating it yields CASVEGRGSGGSDSLLHF.

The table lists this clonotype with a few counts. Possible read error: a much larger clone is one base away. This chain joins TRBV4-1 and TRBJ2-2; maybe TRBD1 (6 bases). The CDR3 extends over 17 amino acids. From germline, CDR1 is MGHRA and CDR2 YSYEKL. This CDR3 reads CASTTFGRGPNSGELFF. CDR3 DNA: TGCGCCAGCACAACGTTTGGCAGGGGACCGAACAGCGGGGAGCTGTTTTTT.

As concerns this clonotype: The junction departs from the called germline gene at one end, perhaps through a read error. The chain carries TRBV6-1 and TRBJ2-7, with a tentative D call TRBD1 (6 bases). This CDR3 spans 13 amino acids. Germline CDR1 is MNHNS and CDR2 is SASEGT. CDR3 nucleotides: TGCGCCAGCAGTGTTGACAGGTCGCACGAGCAGTACTTC. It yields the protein CASSVDRSHEQYF.

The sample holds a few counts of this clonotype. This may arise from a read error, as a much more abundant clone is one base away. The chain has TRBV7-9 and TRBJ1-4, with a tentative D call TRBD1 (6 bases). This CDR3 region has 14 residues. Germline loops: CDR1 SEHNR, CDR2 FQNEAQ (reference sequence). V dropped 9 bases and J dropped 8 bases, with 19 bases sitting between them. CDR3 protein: CARSPTIQGEKLFF. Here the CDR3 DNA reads TGTGCCAGGAGCCCAACGATTCAGGGGGAAAAACTGTTTTTT.

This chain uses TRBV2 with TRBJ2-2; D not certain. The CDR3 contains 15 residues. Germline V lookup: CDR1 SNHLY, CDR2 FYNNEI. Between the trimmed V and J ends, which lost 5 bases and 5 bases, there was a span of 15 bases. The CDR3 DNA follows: TGTGCCAGCAGTACGAACTCCTTTTTTACCGGGGAGCTGTTTTTT. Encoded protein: CASSTNSFFTGELFF.

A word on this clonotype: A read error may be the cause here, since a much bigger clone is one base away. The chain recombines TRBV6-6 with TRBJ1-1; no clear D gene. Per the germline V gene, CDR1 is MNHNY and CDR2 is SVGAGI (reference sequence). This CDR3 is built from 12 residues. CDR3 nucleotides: TGTGCCAGCAGTCTTGCGAACACTGAAACTTTCTTT. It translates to CASSLANTETFF.

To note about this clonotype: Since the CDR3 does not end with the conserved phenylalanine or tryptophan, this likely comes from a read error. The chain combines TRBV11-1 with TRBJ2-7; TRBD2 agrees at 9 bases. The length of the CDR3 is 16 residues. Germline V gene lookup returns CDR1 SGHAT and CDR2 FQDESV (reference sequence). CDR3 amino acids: CACSLARLAESYEQYY. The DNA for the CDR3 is TGTGCCTGCAGCTTAGCGCGACTAGCGGAGTCCTACGAGCAGTACTAT.

CDR3 sequence reads: CSARTGGRSYNEQFF. The CDR3 nucleotides are TGCAGTGCTAGGACAGGAGGCCGCTCCTACAATGAGCAGTTCTTC. This sequence joins TRBV20-1 and TRBJ2-1; D possibly corresponds to TRBD1 (6 bases). V gave up 3 bases and J gave up 0 bases, with 12 bases separating them. Per the germline V gene, CDR1 is DFQATT and CDR2 is SNEGSKA (reference sequence). CDR3 size: 15 residues.

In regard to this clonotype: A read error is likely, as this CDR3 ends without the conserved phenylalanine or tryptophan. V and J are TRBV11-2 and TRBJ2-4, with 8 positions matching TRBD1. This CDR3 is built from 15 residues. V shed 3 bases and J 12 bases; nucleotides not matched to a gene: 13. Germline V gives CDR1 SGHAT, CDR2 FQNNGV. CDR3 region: CASSFSPRQGWPQYS. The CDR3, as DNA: TGTGCCAGCAGCTTTTCCCCGAGACAGGGGTGGCCTCAGTACTCT.